This passage covers 22 T cell receptor beta chains from one sample sequenced in a study of PD-L1 blockade in urothelial cancer. Stated time point: pretreatment peripheral blood. Only in-frame clones appear in the TCRdb table, and some are missing; sequencing was by immunoSEQ multiplex PCR. The data contain almost 90,000 clones, 80% to 85% of them seen just once; the ten biggest clones take up 2% to 2.5%. The sequencing used PBMCs, collected around atezolizumab (anti-PD-L1) treatment. Receptors originate from a man in his fifties or sixties with urothelial cancer.

This clone has a single count. The gene calls are TRBV4-3 and TRBJ2-7; D not resolved. Germline loops: CDR1 LGHNA, CDR2 YSLEER. Trimming removed 1 base from V and 0 bases from J, with 13 bases in between. The CDR3 covers 16 residues. CDR3 sequence: CASSQGGQLSSYEQYF. CDR3 sequence (DNA): TGCGCCAGCAGCCAAGGAGGCCAACTATCCTCCTACGAGCAGTACTTC.

V usage is TRBV7-9 and J usage is TRBJ2-7; 7 nucleotides align to TRBD1. The germline V gene has CDR1 SEHNR and CDR2 FQNEAQ (reference sequence). The CDR3 contains 15 residues. J lost 2 bases, V lost 5 bases, and 9 bases had no gene match. The CDR3 loop is CASSATRTGAYEQYF. The CDR3 coding sequence is TGTGCCAGCAGCGCCACTCGGACAGGAGCCTACGAGCAGTACTTC.

The V and J genes are TRBV6-5 and TRBJ1-2, with TRBD1 as a possible D gene (5 bases). CDR3 length equals 15 residues. Trimming took 4 bases from V and 3 from J, leaving 15 bases between them. The germline V gene has CDR1 MNHEY and CDR2 SVGAGI. CDR3: CASSCSHDRDYGYTF. CDR3 DNA: TGTGCCAGCAGTTGCTCCCACGACAGAGACTATGGCTACACCTTC.

This clone was counted only a few times. The CDR3 DNA reads TGTGCCAGCAGTGAATCTCCGACAGGTGGGGACAATGAGCAGTTCTTC. It encodes CASSESPTGGDNEQFF. J is TRBJ2-1 and V is TRBV2, with a possible D match to TRBD1 (6 bases). The germline V and J ends were trimmed by 2 bases and 5 bases, with 16 bases remaining between them. CDR1 is SNHLY and CDR2 is FYNNEI in the germline V gene. CDR3 length: 16 residues.

J is TRBJ2-2 and V is TRBV18; tentative D call: TRBD1 (5 bases). Germline V lookup: CDR1 KGHSH, CDR2 LQKENI. V dropped 4 bases and J dropped 7 bases, with 13 bases sitting between them. The CDR3 sequence is 14 residues long. The chain's CDR3 is CASSRPTDNGELFF. CDR3 sequence (DNA): TGTGCCAGCTCACGCCCGACAGATAACGGGGAGCTGTTTTTT. Looking up the rest from reference TRBV18 and TRBJ2-2 gives the full variable domain: NAGVMQNPRHLVRRRGQEARLRCSPMKGHSHVYWYRQLPEEGLKFMVYLQKENIIDESGMPKERFSAEFPKEGPSILRIQQVVRGDSAAYFCASSRPTDNGELFFGEGSRLTVL.

This rearrangement joins TRBV4-3 to TRBJ1-2; D might be TRBD1 (6 bases). CDR3 length equals 17 residues. CDR1 and CDR2 (germline): LGHNA, YSLEER. V was pared by 0 bases and J by 6 bases, with 20 bases between. Written as DNA, the CDR3 is TGCGCCAGCAGCCAAGATACGGGGGGCGCATCTTTGAATGGCTACACCTTC. Translation gives CASSQDTGGASLNGYTF.

The chain links TRBV5-4 to TRBJ1-2, with TRBD1 matching 8 bases. Germline CDR1 reads SGHNT; CDR2 reads YYREEE (reference sequence). The CDR3 spans 15 residues. J lost 2 bases, V lost 2 bases, and 5 bases had no gene match. The CDR3 sequence: CASSFDRGVNYGYTF. The CDR3, as DNA: TGTGCCAGCAGCTTTGACAGGGGTGTCAACTATGGCTACACCTTC.

The chain is built from TRBV11-3 and TRBJ2-1; tentatively, D is TRBD1 (5 bases). V was pared by 6 bases and J by 9 bases, with 15 bases between. CDR1 is SGHNT, CDR2 YENEEA, per germline. This CDR3 contains 13 residues. CDR3 in amino acids: CASSQQVWGEQFF. The CDR3 DNA is TGTGCCAGCAGTCAACAGGTCTGGGGTGAGCAGTTCTTC.

The chain combines TRBV5-5 with TRBJ1-3; a possible D gene is TRBD1 (5 bases). The CDR3 covers 16 residues. CDR1 and CDR2 from the germline V gene are SGHKS and YYEKEE (reference sequence). Trimming removed 5 bases at V and 0 bases at J, with 15 bases between. This CDR3 is CASSSPRGTSGNTIYF. CDR3 DNA sequence: TGTGCCAGCAGTTCCCCAAGGGGTACCTCTGGAAACACCATATATTTT.

The table lists this clone with a count of one. The chain is built from TRBV5-1 and TRBJ2-3; 7 positions agree with TRBD2. The trim removed 0 bases at V and 5 bases at J, leaving 6 bases unmatched. This CDR3 contains 15 residues. Germline-derived CDR1 and CDR2 are SGHRS and YFSETQ. In DNA, the CDR3 is TGCGCCAGCAGCTTGGCCGGGTTAGCGGGAGATACGCAGTATTTT. Amino acids: CASSLAGLAGDTQYF.

The rearrangement uses TRBV11-2 and TRBJ2-5; 10 bases match TRBD2. V trimming: 0 bases; J trimming: 5 bases; junction bases outside the gene matches: 15. In germline, CDR1 is SGHAT, CDR2 FQNNGV. This CDR3 is 19 amino acids long. Here the CDR3 DNA reads TGTGCCAGCAGCTTAGATCTTGTCCAAGGCCTAGCGGGGGTGGAGACCCAGTACTTC. Translation: CASSLDLVQGLAGVETQYF.

The gene calls are TRBV7-2 and TRBJ2-3, with TRBD1 matching over 9 bases. Germline loops: CDR1 SGHTA, CDR2 FQGNSA. After removal of 8 bases from V and 1 base from J, the junction contained 4 bases not matched to a gene. CDR3 length: 14 residues. The CDR3 loop reads CASRDRGGTDTQYF. The DNA of the CDR3 is TGTGCCAGCCGAGACAGGGGGGGCACAGATACGCAGTATTTT.

The chain is built from TRBV6-6 and TRBJ2-4; 10 positions agree with TRBD1. The junction had 2 bases not matched to a gene; V was cut back by 6 bases and J by 12 bases. Germline assignment: CDR1 MNHNY and CDR2 SVGAGI (reference sequence). CDR3 size: 11 residues. CDR3 in amino acids: CASSRQGAQYF. The DNA for the CDR3 is TGTGCCAGCAGCCGACAGGGGGCTCAGTACTTC.

The chain is built from TRBV28 and TRBJ1-5, with a tentative D call TRBD1 (6 bases). The CDR3 consists of 15 residues. Trimming took off 6 bases at V and 3 bases at J, with 15 bases between the two ends. The V gene's germline CDR1 is MDHEN and CDR2 SYDVKM. DNA of the CDR3: TGTGCCAGCAGCTACCCGGGGGGCCCCAATCAGCCCCAGCATTTT. Protein product: CASSYPGGPNQPQHF.

V and J are TRBV10-3 and TRBJ1-2; D call uncertain. From germline, CDR1 is ENHRY and CDR2 SYGVKD. This CDR3 is 15 amino acids long. Trimming pared 2 bases from V and 4 bases from J, leaving 14 bases between. The CDR3 DNA follows: TGTGCCATCAGTGAGCCCGGGGAAGCAATCTATGGCTACACCTTC. Translated, it gives CAISEPGEAIYGYTF.

The gene calls are TRBV7-2 and TRBJ2-7; 10 bases are a match to TRBD1. CDR1 is SGHTA and CDR2 is FQGNSA in the germline V gene. J lost 5 bases, V lost 4 bases, and 2 bases had no gene match. The length of the CDR3 is 13 residues. The CDR3 DNA sequence: TGTGCCAGCAGCTGGACAGGGGGTAACGAGCAGTACTTC. Its protein is CASSWTGGNEQYF.

The chain recombines TRBV7-9 with TRBJ2-2; D remains unclear. V shed 1 base and J shed 5 bases, with 14 bases lying between them. The germline V gene has CDR1 SEHNR and CDR2 FQNEAQ (reference sequence). This CDR3 comprises 16 residues. The CDR3 reads CASSLEGVSRTGELFF. CDR3 nucleotides: TGTGCCAGCAGCTTAGAAGGTGTGAGCAGGACCGGGGAGCTGTTTTTT.

The V gene is TRBV5-1, the J gene TRBJ2-2; TRBD1 is a possible D gene (5 bases). Deletions cut 8 bases from V and 0 bases from J, with 14 bases between. CDR1 and CDR2 from the germline V gene are SGHRS and YFSETQ. This CDR3 has 15 amino acids. The CDR3 is CASSPDTSNTGELFF. CDR3 bases: TGCGCCAGTAGTCCGGACACTTCGAACACCGGGGAGCTGTTTTTT.

This clone was seen only once. This chain uses TRBV28 with TRBJ2-7, with a weak D call TRBD2 (5 bases). V was cut by 5 bases and J by 7 bases, with 15 bases left in between. This CDR3 comprises 13 residues. Germline CDR1 is MDHEN and CDR2 is SYDVKM. The CDR3, as DNA: TGTGCCAGCAGTATCGAGGGTCCTGGGGAGCAGTACTTC. Translating gives CASSIEGPGEQYF.

V is TRBV6-5 and J is TRBJ1-4; 7 bases are shared with TRBD1. The CDR3 sequence is 15 residues long. J lost 8 bases, V lost 5 bases, and 11 bases had no gene match. CDR1 is MNHEY, CDR2 SVGAGI, per germline. CDR3 amino acids: CASSATGTALEKLFF. DNA of the CDR3: TGTGCCAGCAGTGCGACCGGGACAGCCTTAGAAAAACTGTTTTTT.

The chain has TRBV27 and TRBJ2-7; D may be TRBD1 (5 bases). The CDR3 has 15 residues. Between the trimmed V and J ends, which lost 5 bases and 1 base, there was a span of 15 bases. Germline CDR1 MNHEY, CDR2 SMNVEV (reference sequence). The CDR3 DNA sequence: TGTGCCAGCAGTGGCCAGGGCGCTGGGTCCTACGAGCAGTACTTC. Translation: CASSGQGAGSYEQYF.

The chain couples TRBV7-8 to TRBJ1-1; no reliable D call. V gave up 6 bases and J gave up 4 bases, with 12 bases separating them. The length of the CDR3 is 13 residues. Germline V gene data show CDR1 as SGHVS and CDR2 as FQNEAQ. The CDR3 nucleotides are TGTGCCAGCAGTCCGGACGGGATCACTGAAGCTTTCTTT. Its translation is CASSPDGITEAFF.